This is a list of T cell receptor beta chains from one sample in a study of T cell repertoires in cytomegalovirus infection. A single record per CDR3 protein comes from TCRdb applying MiXCR to the reads. This table holds hundreds of thousands of distinct CDR3 sequences, less than 25% found once. The sequenced sample consisted of CD8+ T cells from PBMCs. Every receptor here comes from a human donor in good health (CMV status not recorded). Some clones in this sample may be carry-over from other donors' samples. The conserved cysteine and the conserved F or W are not part of the CDR3 here. Only some rows state a clone size, as once, few, many or a class for expanded clones.

J gene	clone size	V gene	CDR3 length	CDR3 protein
TRBJ2-6	few	TRBV20-1	14	SAWDRESSGANVLT
TRBJ2-5	-	TRBV7-9	12	ASSPGWVQETQY
TRBJ2-6	few	TRBV6-5	14	ASSSIPVSGANVLT
TRBJ2-3	-	TRBV7-6	13	ASSFDSTGSDTQY
TRBJ1-1	many	TRBV10-3	14	AISVWGTLRNTEAF
TRBJ1-2	-	TRBV29-1	10	SVPSDRGGYT
TRBJ2-3	many	TRBV12-3/TRBV12-4	12	ASSLTSGTDTQY
TRBJ1-5	-	TRBV4-1	13	ASSPDGHENQPQH
TRBJ1-2	few	TRBV7-8	9	ASGPSNGYT
TRBJ2-3	-	TRBV7-9	14	ASVRHRGRDRDTQY
TRBJ2-1	few	TRBV24-1	14	ATSDWRQGSNNEQF
TRBJ1-4	-	TRBV29-1	12	SVVIRDLAEKLF
TRBJ2-1	-	TRBV27	12	ASSLLAGSNEQF
TRBJ2-7	-	TRBV7-9	13	ASSSPGPWPYEQY
TRBJ2-5	many	TRBV12-3/TRBV12-4	12	ASKERGPKETQY
TRBJ2-3	-	TRBV4-2	16	ASSQETFVEGRTDTQY
TRBJ1-5	-	TRBV18	15	ASSPGGRMAANQPQH
TRBJ2-7	few	TRBV6-2/TRBV6-3	12	AVWQGALLDEQY
TRBJ2-1	few	TRBV20-1	15	SARDVYSGGAVNEQF
TRBJ2-3	-	TRBV29-1	12	SVEQDSWTGTQY
TRBJ2-1	-	TRBV19	13	ASRRGQGVANEQF
TRBJ2-7	few	TRBV7-9	13	ASSYPEGATYEQY
TRBJ1-6	few	TRBV20-1	15	SARDASGYSYNSPLH
TRBJ2-5	-	TRBV4-1	15	ASSQFIPGQGQETQY
TRBJ2-7	-	TRBV10-1	13	ASSEGLGRPYEQY
TRBJ2-7	many	TRBV12-3/TRBV12-4	11	ASSYTGVDEQY
TRBJ2-3	-	TRBV24-1	12	ATSDYRPADTQY
TRBJ2-5	-	TRBV29-1	11	SVEVGKKETQY
TRBJ2-3	many	TRBV2	14	ASSGFFGQVTDTQY
TRBJ1-1	few	TRBV13	11	ASSSGGETEAF
TRBJ2-2	-	TRBV6-6	13	ASSYWTSGSGELF
TRBJ2-1	once	TRBV20-1	14	SARAEGRGSYNEQF
TRBJ2-2	-	TRBV15	10	ATTPGTGELF
TRBJ2-1	few	TRBV6-5	13	ASTNGGLSHNEQF
TRBJ1-1	few	TRBV25-1	16	ASSEYFIGQGGNTEAF
TRBJ1-5	-	TRBV29-1	12	SVDGGGSNQPQH
TRBJ2-1	-	TRBV29-1	11	SAPATVYNEQF
TRBJ1-1	few	TRBV28	11	ASSLPTNTEAF
TRBJ1-1	few	TRBV11-1	11	ASSQGTVTEAF
TRBJ2-5	-	TRBV7-6	13	ASRPGQGSRETQY
TRBJ1-4	-	TRBV6-5	14	ASSYLGASRGEKLF
TRBJ2-1	few	TRBV20-1	9	SAREGREQF
TRBJ2-3	few	TRBV12-3/TRBV12-4	13	ASTTERGSTDTQY
TRBJ2-2	few	TRBV27	10	ASQSNTGELF
TRBJ2-2	few	TRBV14	13	ASSQGDYNTGELF
TRBJ1-1	-	TRBV14	11	ASSLVGGGEAF
TRBJ2-2	-	TRBV6-2/TRBV6-3	13	ASSSQRGRTGELF
TRBJ1-1	few	TRBV5-1	11	ASSWTVATEAF
TRBJ2-3	many	TRBV7-2	14	ASVTWRGPSTDTQY
TRBJ1-4	few	TRBV7-9	12	ASNGDRGNEKLF
TRBJ2-6	many	TRBV20-1	14	SARDRSFSGANVLT
TRBJ2-1	many	TRBV7-8	11	ASRPDPRSGQF
TRBJ2-1	many	TRBV7-2	12	ASSFGGSYNEQF
TRBJ2-3	many	TRBV14	11	ASSQDPTDTQY
TRBJ1-5	many	TRBV7-9	15	ASSLGDRAGSNQPQH
TRBJ1-5	few	TRBV7-2	14	ASHEEAIVCDQPQH
TRBJ2-1	-	TRBV10-3	15	AISESGQGTSYNEQF
TRBJ2-3	-	TRBV18	14	ASSPPPGLSTDTQY
TRBJ1-5	few	TRBV4-2	16	ASSQDYGATYSNQPQH
TRBJ2-3	many	TRBV10-3	13	AISEGTGLTDTQY